This TCR beta chain came from a study of CD8+CD57+ T cells in acquired aplastic anemia (dated by TCRdb to the late 2010s). About the study as a whole: On average, sorted CD4+ and CD8+ cells yielded approximately 3 ug of extracted DNA, with a range of about 0.18 to 30 ug. CD8+CD57+ expansion was defined as a frequency above the mean frequency observed in healthy subjects.

Looking up the germline V gene yields CDR1 SGHAT and CDR2 FQNNGV. The CDR3, cysteine through phenylalanine, is 16 amino acids long. CDR3 DNA is the only sequence kept; it has 48 bases, read in frame from the first base. The V end gives up 2 bases and the J end 4 bases, leaving 10 bases in the junction not matched to a gene. The patients picked for sequencing were ones in whom flow cytometry had shown an expansion of CD8+CD57+ cells. Every patient had severe acquired aplastic anemia, diagnosed using the International Study of Aplastic Anemia and Agranulocytosis and Camitta criteria. Patients had received no therapy at the time of blood sampling. In the study, sorted CD4+ and CD8+ blood T cells from patients with severe aplastic anemia and from healthy subjects underwent deep sequencing of TCR repertoires. Patients were enrolled in the USA under clinicaltrials.gov protocols 00001620, 01623167, 00001397, 00071045, 00081523 and 00961064. Ficoll-Paque density gradient centrifugation was used to isolate peripheral blood mononuclear cells. Before DNA extraction, CD4+ and CD8+ T cells were sorted with FACS or magnetic beads.

What the authors observed across the whole study: Between patients and healthy controls, no significant difference in CD8+ Simpson's diversity was found (P=0.060). Although around 30 CD8+ CDR3 sequences were shared by patients and controls, these sequences appeared highly expressed in patients and within the immunodominant clones of patients.

Genomic DNA was used as template for profiling of TCR beta VDJ combinations and CDR3 sequences. An Illumina HiSeq 2000 was the platform used for TCR repertoire sequencing. As for the authors' bioinformatics: TRBV/TRBJ rearrangement plots, CDR3 size and DJ length profiles, and Simpson's diversity index were used to assess repertoires. The immunodominant clone was defined as the most abundant DNA sequence in deep sequencing data. CDR3 amino acid sequences were screened for sharing across subjects and were compared with published repertoires and the VDJdb database. TCRdb ran its own pipeline on the public reads, namely fastp trimming at Q25 and MiXCR clone calling, and kept in-frame beta chains. All rows with the same CDR3 protein become a single entry with the most common DNA and genes. These V and J calls originate from TCRdb's pipeline instead of the authors' own analysis. The sample has some 200,000 distinct CDR3 sequences on record, around 50% of them singletons. Less than 20% of the sample is held by the ten biggest clonotypes.

This clonotype showed up just a few times. Which antigen it targets is not known. No base quality values were provided; no much bigger clone lies one nucleotide off. The specimen was sorted CD4+, CD8+, or CD8+CD57+ T cells (not recorded which) from PBMCs. This TCR derives from a human donor with aplastic anemia. The chain is encoded by TRBV11-2 joined to TRBJ1-1; 7 central nucleotides agree with TRBD1. The CDR3 protein: CASSLRRPQGGTEAFF. The nucleotides are TGTGCCAGCAGCTTACGAAGGCCTCAGGGGGGCACTGAAGCTTTCTTT.